These 12 T cell receptor beta chains were sequenced from one sample in a study of cytomegalovirus exposure and HLA in healthy donors. The study ran its PCR with 60 Vbeta and 13 Jbeta primers. Generated by immunoSEQ multiplex PCR, the TCRdb table keeps only in-frame clones and is missing some. The sample includes 35,000 or so clones, about four fifths of them seen just once. Sample: PBMCs. Source of these receptors: a woman in her forties in good health and CMV-seronegative.

This clone has just a few counts. This rearrangement joins TRBV6-5 to TRBJ1-5; the D is unclear. V was trimmed by 4 bases and J by 7 bases, leaving 11 bases between them. The germline gives CDR1 MNHEY, CDR2 SVGAGI. The CDR3 runs to 13 residues. This CDR3 is CASSSNFGQPQHF. In nucleotides, the CDR3 is TGTGCCAGCAGTTCGAACTTCGGGCAGCCCCAGCATTTT.

A single count supports this clone. The chain uses TRBV4-3 and TRBJ1-2, with TRBD1 identical over 12 bases. V dropped 3 bases and J dropped 8; count of bases not matched to a gene: 7. CDR3 length: 15 residues. Germline loops: CDR1 LGHNA, CDR2 YSLEER. The CDR3 spells CASSHPGQGAEGYTF. The CDR3 nucleotides are TGCGCCAGCAGCCATCCGGGACAGGGGGCAGAAGGCTACACCTTC.

The chain links TRBV29-1 to TRBJ2-6, with a tentative D call TRBD2 (5 bases). The CDR3 extends over 15 amino acids. Germline V lookup: CDR1 SQVTM, CDR2 ANQGSEA. Trimming left V 4 bases short and J 4 bases short, with 14 bases between. The CDR3 region has the DNA TGCAGCGTTGGATCGGGGTCCTCCGGGGCCAACGTCCTGACTTTC. It codes for CSVGSGSSGANVLTF.

The CDR3, as DNA: TGTGCCAGCAGCCCCCGCGGACAGGGGCTAGAAAATGAGCAGTTCTTC. This sequence encodes CASSPRGQGLENEQFF. V gene TRBV9 combines with J gene TRBJ2-1; TRBD1 agrees at 9 bases. The ends lost 4 bases at V and 7 bases at J; junction bases unmatched: 12. CDR3 length: 16 residues. Germline CDR1 is SGDLS and CDR2 is YYNGEE.

This chain connects TRBV5-4 to TRBJ2-1, with TRBD2 matching 11 bases. With V trimmed by 3 bases and J by 5 bases, 7 bases remained unmatched. Germline V gene lookup returns CDR1 SGHNT and CDR2 YYREEE (reference sequence). This CDR3 comprises 16 residues. CDR3 in amino acids: CASSSMKLAGDNEQFF. CDR3 bases: TGTGCCAGCAGCTCAATGAAACTAGCGGGGGACAATGAGCAGTTCTTC.

The rearrangement joins TRBV6-5 to TRBJ1-1, with a possible D match to TRBD1 (5 bases). Looked up from germline, CDR1 is MNHEY and CDR2 is SVGAGI. This CDR3 has 14 residues. Trimming removed 2 bases at V and 1 base at J, with 8 bases between. The CDR3 loop is CASSYGQANTEAFF. In nucleotides, the CDR3 is TGTGCCAGCAGTTACGGACAAGCGAACACTGAAGCTTTCTTT.

V and J are TRBV7-9 and TRBJ1-5; possible D gene TRBD1, 5 bases. The V end was cut by 1 base, the J end by 7 bases, with 11 bases between. Germline values: CDR1 SEHNR, CDR2 FQNEAQ (reference sequence). This CDR3 is 14 amino acids long. The CDR3 DNA follows: TGTGCCAGCAGCTTAGGTGGGACTCGACAGCCCCAGCATTTT. Residues: CASSLGGTRQPQHF.

This rearrangement joins TRBV18 to TRBJ2-1, with 8 nucleotides matching TRBD1. Losses at the gene ends were 0 bases for V and 3 bases for J; bases not matched to a gene: 1. In germline, CDR1 is KGHSH, CDR2 LQKENI. The CDR3 sequence is 15 residues long. The CDR3 coding sequence is TGTGCCAGCTCACCACCGGGGACAGGCTACAATGAGCAGTTCTTC. Translating gives CASSPPGTGYNEQFF.

This clone was seen a few times. The chain is built from TRBV5-1 and TRBJ1-1, with 7 bases aligning to TRBD1. This CDR3 comprises 15 residues. Per germline, CDR1 SGHRS and CDR2 YFSETQ. Unmatched junction bases numbered 5, after V lost 2 bases and J lost 1 base. CDR3 region: CASSFVTGTNTEAFF. The CDR3 bases are TGCGCCAGCAGCTTTGTGACAGGGACGAACACTGAAGCTTTCTTT. Filled out from reference TRBV5-1 and TRBJ1-1, the complete variable domain reads KAGVTQTPRYLIKTRGQQVTLSCSPISGHRSVSWYQQTPGQGLQFLFEYFSETQRNKGNFPGRFSGRQFSNSRSEMNVSTLELGDSALYLCASSFVTGTNTEAFFGQGTRLTVV.

This chain uses TRBV5-1 with TRBJ2-7; 8 nucleotides align to TRBD2. V shed 4 bases, J shed 8 bases, and the junction held 14 bases outside the gene matches. The CDR3 has 15 amino acids. Germline loops: CDR1 SGHRS, CDR2 YFSETQ. The CDR3 bases are TGCGCCAGCAGCCCCGGGGGGGTTAGGCGGACCCAGCAGTACTTC. Translating gives CASSPGGVRRTQQYF.

The chain carries TRBV6-5 and TRBJ1-2; TRBD1 matches 8 bases. Germline V gene sequence: CDR1 MNHEY, CDR2 SVGAGI. V shed 6 bases and J 8 bases; nucleotides not matched to a gene: 11. The CDR3 runs to 14 residues. The CDR3, as DNA: TGTGCCAGCAGAAATTTAGGACAGGGTGGAGGCTACACCTTC. Protein product: CASRNLGQGGGYTF.

This sequence joins TRBV5-1 and TRBJ2-2; D is unresolved. There are 15 residues in the CDR3. Germline-derived CDR1 and CDR2 are SGHRS and YFSETQ. Trimming shortened V by 4 bases and J by 0 bases, and 10 bases separated the two germline ends. CDR3 in amino acids: CASSATNANTGELFF. The CDR3 nucleotides read TGCGCCAGCAGCGCGACAAATGCGAACACCGGGGAGCTGTTTTTT.